Here is one T cell receptor (beta chain) with its context. The data were obtained in a study of shared clonotypes between healthy human individuals. TCRdb's table, derived via immunoSEQ multiplex PCR, lists solely in-frame clones and lacks some. Of approximately 2,000,000 clones listed, around 95% are singletons. Naive CD8 cells comprised CD45RO-negative, CCR7-positively selected cells, excluding terminally differentiated effector memory CD45RA+ cells. This sequence was found in a man aged 18 to 29 in good health. Some clones in this sample may be carry-over from other donors' samples. The sequenced material came from naive CD8+ T cells from PBMCs.

CDR3 residues: CASSEDLEGPQSYEQYF. The CDR3 DNA sequence: TGTGCCAGTAGTGAAGATCTGGAGGGGCCTCAATCCTACGAGCAGTACTTC. The chain uses TRBV19 and TRBJ2-7, with D possibly matching TRBD2 (6 bases). CDR3 size: 17 residues. Trimming took off 5 bases at V and 1 base at J, with 21 bases between the two ends. CDR1 is LNHDA, CDR2 SQIVND, per germline (reference sequence).